The text below deals with one T cell receptor (beta chain). Its antigen is as yet unknown. Germline V CDR1 and CDR2: SGHDN, FVKESK. There are 15 residues in the CDR3. V was clipped by 1 base and J by 4 bases; unmatched bases: 6. These data originate in a study of post-analysis software for immune sequencing data. TCR beta cDNA libraries included unique molecular identifiers. Researchers reported roughly 0.5 million cDNA molecules coming from roughly 0.93 to 9.6 million T cells. TCRdb passed the PCR reads through MiXCR, listing each CDR3 protein once. The sample records around 710,000 distinct CDR3 sequences, around 46% being singletons. Broader study findings: Compared with controls, patients showed significantly lower normalized Chao1 diversity. When patients were compared with controls, a handful of TRBV segments were more frequent, TRBV5-6, TRBV5-1 and TRBV20-1 among them.

The source is a girl under 18 with multiple sclerosis. Sequencing was performed on blood. The chain uses TRBV14 and TRBJ2-7; TRBD1 matches 8 bases. CDR3 in amino acids: CASSQGRTGIYEQYF. In DNA form, the CDR3 reads TGTGCCAGCAGCCAAGGCAGGACAGGGATTTACGAGCAGTACTTC.